This T cell receptor beta chain came from a study of long-term antiretroviral therapy in people with HIV. Version v3.0 of the immunoSEQ assay ran at survey level. Using immunoSEQ multiplex PCR, the repertoire was profiled, and TCRdb retains in-frame clones only, with some absent. The table has over 30,000 clones, 78% seen once. In germline, CDR1 is SGHTA, CDR2 FQGNSA. CDR3 length: 14 residues. Trimming removed 1 base from V and 4 bases from J, with 11 bases in between. A single count supports this clone. The source is a woman in her fifties or sixties with HIV. Sequenced here: unsorted PBMCs, sampled 3.1 years after starting antiretroviral therapy. This chain connects TRBV7-2 to TRBJ2-7; no firm D call. The CDR3 protein is CASSLGRAAYEQYF. The CDR3 region has the DNA TGTGCCAGCAGCTTAGGTCGGGCTGCGTACGAGCAGTACTTC.